Only a few counts were recorded for the clone carrying this TCR beta chain. Its antigen remains unknown. Indicated time point: persistent/refractory GD, antithyroid drugs over 5 years with positive TRAb. The TCR library used RNA extracted from PBMCs. An endocrinology department in Xi'an, China, supplied the patients. The record originates from a study of regulatory T cells in long-lasting Graves disease. About the research overall: Positive TSH receptor antibodies alongside over 5 years of antithyroid drugs were what marked Graves' disease as persistent.

Study observations and caveats: Newly diagnosed disease favored TRBV20-1 and TRBJ2-1 over persistent disease. A reduction in accuracy may have resulted from the small sample size.

Combining iRepertoire HTBI primers with Arm-PCR of CDR3 regions, the authors built TCR beta libraries. TCRdb processed the multiplex PCR reads anew with MiXCR; each CDR3 protein has one entry. The table has about 460,000 distinct CDR3 sequences, 22% seen once; the top ten hold 10% to 15%. Per germline, CDR1 SQVTM and CDR2 ANQGSEA. The CDR3 consists of 14 residues. V dropped 4 bases and J dropped 3 bases, with 15 bases sitting between them. This receptor was identified in a female donor with Graves disease. The sequenced sample was peripheral blood mononuclear cells (PBMCs), obtained when the disease was refractory, from a patient treated with antithyroid drugs. V usage is TRBV29-1 and J usage is TRBJ1-1, with D unclear. The DNA of the CDR3 is TGCAGCGTTGCGAAGGCGGCCCGGGACACTGAAGCTTTCTTT. Its translation: CSVAKAARDTEAFF. The whole variable domain, remainder taken from reference TRBV29-1 and TRBJ1-1, is SAVISQKPSRDICQRGTSLTIQCQVDSQVTMMFWYRQQPGQSLTLIATANQGSEATYESGFVIDKFPISRPNLTFSTLTVSNMSPEDSSIYLCSVAKAARDTEAFFGQGTRLTVV.